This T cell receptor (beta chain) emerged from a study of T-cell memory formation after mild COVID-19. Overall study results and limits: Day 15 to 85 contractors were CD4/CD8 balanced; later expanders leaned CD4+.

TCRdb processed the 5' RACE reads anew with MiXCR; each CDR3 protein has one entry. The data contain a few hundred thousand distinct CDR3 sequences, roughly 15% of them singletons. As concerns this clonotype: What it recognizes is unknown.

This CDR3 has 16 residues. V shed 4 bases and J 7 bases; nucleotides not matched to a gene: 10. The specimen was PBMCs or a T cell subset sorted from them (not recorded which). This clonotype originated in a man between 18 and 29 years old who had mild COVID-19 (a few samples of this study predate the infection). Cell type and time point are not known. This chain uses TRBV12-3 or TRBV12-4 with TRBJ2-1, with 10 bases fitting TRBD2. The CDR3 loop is CASSSPLAGVENEQFF. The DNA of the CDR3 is TGTGCCAGCAGTTCCCCCCTAGCGGGGGTGGAGAATGAGCAGTTCTTC.